This T cell receptor beta chain was sequenced during a study of chemoradiotherapy in HPV16-positive cancers (dated by TCRdb to 2022 to 2024). Looking at the study overall: Functional T-cell assays on cells from two HPV16-positive patients defined candidate HPV-specific T-cell clones and common TCR motifs. The study asked whether T-cell immunity to the HPV oncoproteins E6 and E7 changes during chemoradiotherapy and whether this immunity affects survival. The candidate HPV-specific TCRs and motifs were then tracked in TCR repertoires from 86 patients with HPV-related cancers. Results and caveats for the whole study, not just this receptor: In HPV16-positive patients, expansion of HPV-responsive T cells during chemoradiotherapy was found to be associated with improved recurrence-free survival. Only a couple of HPV16-positive patients were used to derive the functional definition of HPV-specific T cells, and the survival association was reported for HPV16-positive patients. Expansion of candidate HPV-specific clones and E7-related TCR motifs was observed in the tumor microenvironment during treatment, whereas no such expansion was observed for non-HPV-specific T cells.

The library was built by means of the immunoSEQ multiplex PCR assay. What TCRdb holds here is the immuneACCESS table cut down to in-frame rearrangements. Part of the clones is not present; checked against another copy, under half of the missing clones reflect an unresolved V gene, and the others are unexplained. The table for this sample lists 3,800 or so clones; 75% to 95% of them were counted only once. The ten largest clones add up to around 4.1% of the sample. In the case of this clone: Its antigen remains undetermined. Qualities for individual bases were not recorded, and no much larger clone is one base off.

Because repertoires were sampled repeatedly during chemoradiotherapy, clonal expansion in the tumor microenvironment could be followed. The CDR3 has 15 amino acids, counting the end cysteine and phenylalanine. Only the CDR3 DNA stays, 45 bases, in frame from base 1. CDR1 and CDR2, looked up from the germline V gene (reference sequence), are SEHNR and FQNEAQ. The germline ends are 18 bases apart after V is trimmed by 8 bases and J by 2 bases. The sequence joins TRBV7-9 to TRBJ1-1; the D gene lacks a confident call. The specimen comprised tumor tissue, sampled from a patient who underwent chemoradiotherapy. The source of this sequence is a human donor with HPV-associated anogenital cancer. The CDR3 protein: CASGRGGRGNTEAFF. The DNA sequence is as follows: TGTGCCAGCGGGCGTGGTGGCCGAGGAAACACTGAAGCTTTCTTT.